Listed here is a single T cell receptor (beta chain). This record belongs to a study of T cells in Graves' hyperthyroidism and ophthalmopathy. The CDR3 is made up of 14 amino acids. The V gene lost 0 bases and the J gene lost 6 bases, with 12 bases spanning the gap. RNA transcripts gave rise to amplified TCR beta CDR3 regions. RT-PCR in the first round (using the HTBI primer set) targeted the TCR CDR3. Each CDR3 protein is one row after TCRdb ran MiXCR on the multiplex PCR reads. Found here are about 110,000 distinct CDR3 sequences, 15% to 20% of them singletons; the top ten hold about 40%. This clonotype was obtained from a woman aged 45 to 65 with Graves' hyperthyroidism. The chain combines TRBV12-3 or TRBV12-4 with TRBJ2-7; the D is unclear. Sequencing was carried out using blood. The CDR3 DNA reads TGTGCCAGCAGTTTAGCGAGCGCCGGGCCCGAGCAGTACTTC. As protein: CASSLASAGPEQYF.